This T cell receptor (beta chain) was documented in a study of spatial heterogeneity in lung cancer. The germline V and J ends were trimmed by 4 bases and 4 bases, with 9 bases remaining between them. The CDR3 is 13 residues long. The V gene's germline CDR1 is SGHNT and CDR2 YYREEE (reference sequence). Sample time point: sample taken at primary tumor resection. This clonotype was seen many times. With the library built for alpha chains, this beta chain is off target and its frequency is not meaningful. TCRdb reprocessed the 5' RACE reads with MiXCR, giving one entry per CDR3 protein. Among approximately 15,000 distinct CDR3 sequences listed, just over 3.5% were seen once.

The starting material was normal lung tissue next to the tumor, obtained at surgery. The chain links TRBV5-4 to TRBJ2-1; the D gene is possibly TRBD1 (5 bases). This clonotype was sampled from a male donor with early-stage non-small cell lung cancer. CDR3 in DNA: TGTGCCAGCAGCAAGACAGAATACAATGAGCAGTTCTTC. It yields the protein CASSKTEYNEQFF.